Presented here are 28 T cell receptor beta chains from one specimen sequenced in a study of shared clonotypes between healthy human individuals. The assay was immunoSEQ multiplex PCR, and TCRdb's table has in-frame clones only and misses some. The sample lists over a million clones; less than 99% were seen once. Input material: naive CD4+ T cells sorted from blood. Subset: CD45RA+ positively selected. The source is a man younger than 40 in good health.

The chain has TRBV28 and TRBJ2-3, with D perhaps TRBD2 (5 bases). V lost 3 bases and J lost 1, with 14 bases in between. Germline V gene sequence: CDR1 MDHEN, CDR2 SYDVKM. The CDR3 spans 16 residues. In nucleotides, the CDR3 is TGTGCCAGCAGTTTTAATTGGCTAGCTGGCACAGATACGCAGTATTTT. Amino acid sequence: CASSFNWLAGTDTQYF.

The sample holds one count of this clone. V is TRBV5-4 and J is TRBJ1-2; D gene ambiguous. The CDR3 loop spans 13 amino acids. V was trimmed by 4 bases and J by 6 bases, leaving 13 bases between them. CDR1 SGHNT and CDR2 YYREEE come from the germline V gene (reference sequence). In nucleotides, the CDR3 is TGTGCCAGCAGCCCGTTGGGCGGAAATGGCTACACCTTC. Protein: CASSPLGGNGYTF.

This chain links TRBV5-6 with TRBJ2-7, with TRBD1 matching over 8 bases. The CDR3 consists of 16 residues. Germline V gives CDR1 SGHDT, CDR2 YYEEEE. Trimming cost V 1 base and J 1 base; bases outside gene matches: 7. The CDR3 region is CASSLHRGQVSYEQYF. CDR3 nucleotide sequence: TGTGCCAGCAGCTTGCATCGGGGACAGGTTTCCTACGAGCAGTACTTC. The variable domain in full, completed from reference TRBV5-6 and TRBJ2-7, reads DAGVTQSPTHLIKTRGQQVTLRCSPKSGHDTVSWYQQALGQGPQFIFQYYEEEERQRGNFPDRFSGHQFPNYSSELNVNALLLGDSALYLCASSLHRGQVSYEQYFGPGTRLTVT.

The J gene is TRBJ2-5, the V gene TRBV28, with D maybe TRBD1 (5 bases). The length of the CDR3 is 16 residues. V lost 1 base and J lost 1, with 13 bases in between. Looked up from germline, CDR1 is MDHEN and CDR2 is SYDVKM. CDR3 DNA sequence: TGTGCCAGCAGTTTATACCCGACAGCGACCCAAGAGACCCAGTACTTC. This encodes CASSLYPTATQETQYF.

The CDR3 sequence is CASSFVPQPQHF. The CDR3 DNA sequence: TGTGCCAGCAGTTTTGTACCTCAGCCCCAGCATTTT. V usage is TRBV28 and J usage is TRBJ1-5, with no clear D. The germline V gene encodes CDR1 MDHEN and CDR2 SYDVKM. CDR3 length: 12 amino acids. V shed 3 bases and J shed 6 bases, with 6 bases lying between them.

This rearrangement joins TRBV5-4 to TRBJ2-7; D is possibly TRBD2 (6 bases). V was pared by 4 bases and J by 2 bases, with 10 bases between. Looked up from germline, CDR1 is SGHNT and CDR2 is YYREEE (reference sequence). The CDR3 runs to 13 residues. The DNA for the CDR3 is TGTGCCAGCAGCCCCGGGACTCCCTACGAGCAGTACTTC. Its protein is CASSPGTPYEQYF.

CDR3 sequence: CASSPLAGAKYEQYF. The CDR3 nucleotides read TGTGCCAGCAGCCCACTAGCGGGGGCCAAATACGAGCAGTACTTC. This rearrangement joins TRBV7-9 to TRBJ2-7; 11 bases are a match to TRBD2. V shed 5 bases, J shed 4 bases, and the junction held 7 bases outside the gene matches. Germline loops: CDR1 SEHNR, CDR2 FQNEAQ (reference sequence). The CDR3 loop spans 15 amino acids.

The CDR3 loop reads CASSLSGPTTYEQYF. The CDR3 DNA sequence: TGTGCCAGCAGCCTGAGCGGGCCCACTACCTACGAGCAGTACTTC. V usage is TRBV11-2 and J usage is TRBJ2-7; tentative D call: TRBD2 (6 bases). V lost 5 bases and J 2 bases, leaving 16 bases between the germline ends. Germline V gene data show CDR1 as SGHAT and CDR2 as FQNNGV. The CDR3 has 15 residues.

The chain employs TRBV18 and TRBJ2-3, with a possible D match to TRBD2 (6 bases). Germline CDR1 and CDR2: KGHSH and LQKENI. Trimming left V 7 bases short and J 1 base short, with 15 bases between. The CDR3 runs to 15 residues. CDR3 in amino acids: CASLRTGTGTDTQYF. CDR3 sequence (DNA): TGTGCCAGCTTACGCACTGGGACTGGCACAGATACGCAGTATTTT. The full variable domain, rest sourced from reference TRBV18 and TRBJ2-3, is NAGVMQNPRHLVRRRGQEARLRCSPMKGHSHVYWYRQLPEEGLKFMVYLQKENIIDESGMPKERFSAEFPKEGPSILRIQQVVRGDSAAYFCASLRTGTGTDTQYFGPGTRLTVL.

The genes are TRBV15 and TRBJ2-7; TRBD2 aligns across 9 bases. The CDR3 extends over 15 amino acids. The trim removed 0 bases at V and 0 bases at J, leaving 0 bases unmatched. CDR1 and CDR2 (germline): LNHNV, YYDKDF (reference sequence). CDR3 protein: CATSREAGGSYEQYF. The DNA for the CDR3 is TGTGCCACCAGCAGAGAAGCGGGAGGCTCCTACGAGCAGTACTTC. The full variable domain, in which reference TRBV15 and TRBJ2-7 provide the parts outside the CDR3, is DAMVIQNPRYQVTQFGKPVTLSCSQTLNHNVMYWYQQKSSQAPKLLFHYYDKDFNNEADTPDNFQSRRPNTSFCFLDIRSPGLGDTAMYLCATSREAGGSYEQYFGPGTRLTVT.

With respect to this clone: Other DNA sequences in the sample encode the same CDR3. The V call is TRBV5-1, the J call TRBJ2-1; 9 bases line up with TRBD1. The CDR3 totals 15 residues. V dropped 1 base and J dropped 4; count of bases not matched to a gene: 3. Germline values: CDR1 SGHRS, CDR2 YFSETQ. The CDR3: CASSLTGTGYNEQFF. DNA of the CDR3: TGCGCCAGCAGCTTGACCGGGACAGGGTACAATGAGCAGTTCTTC.

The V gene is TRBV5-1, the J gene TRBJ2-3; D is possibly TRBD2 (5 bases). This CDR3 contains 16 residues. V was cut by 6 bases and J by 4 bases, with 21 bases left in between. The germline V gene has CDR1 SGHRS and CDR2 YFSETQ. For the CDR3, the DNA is TGCGCCAGCACCCAAAACGCGGCGGTCGGGGCAGATACGCAGTATTTT. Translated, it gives CASTQNAAVGADTQYF.

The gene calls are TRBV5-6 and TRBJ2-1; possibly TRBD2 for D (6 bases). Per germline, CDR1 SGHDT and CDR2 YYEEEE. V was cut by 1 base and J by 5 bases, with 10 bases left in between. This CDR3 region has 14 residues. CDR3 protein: CASSLRGNHNEQFF. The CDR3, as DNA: TGTGCCAGCAGCTTGCGGGGGAATCACAATGAGCAGTTCTTC.

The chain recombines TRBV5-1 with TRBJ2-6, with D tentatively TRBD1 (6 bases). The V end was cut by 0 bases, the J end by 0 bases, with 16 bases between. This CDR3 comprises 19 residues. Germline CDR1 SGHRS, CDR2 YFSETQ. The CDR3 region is CASSLVGRGSHSGANVLTF. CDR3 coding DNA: TGCGCCAGCAGCTTGGTCGGCAGGGGTTCCCACTCTGGGGCCAACGTCCTGACTTTC.

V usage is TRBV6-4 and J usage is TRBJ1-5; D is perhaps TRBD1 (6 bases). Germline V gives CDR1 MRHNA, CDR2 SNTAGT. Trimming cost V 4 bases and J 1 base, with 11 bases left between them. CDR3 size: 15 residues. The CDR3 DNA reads TGTGCCAGCAGTGTACGAGGACAGAGCAATCAGCCCCAGCATTTT. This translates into CASSVRGQSNQPQHF.

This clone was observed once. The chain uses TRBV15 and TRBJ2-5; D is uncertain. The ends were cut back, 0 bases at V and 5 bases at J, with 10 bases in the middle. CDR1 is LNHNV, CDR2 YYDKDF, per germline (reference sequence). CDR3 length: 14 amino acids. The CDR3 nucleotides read TGTGCCACCAGCAGAGATCGGATGCGGGAGACCCAGTACTTC. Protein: CATSRDRMRETQYF.

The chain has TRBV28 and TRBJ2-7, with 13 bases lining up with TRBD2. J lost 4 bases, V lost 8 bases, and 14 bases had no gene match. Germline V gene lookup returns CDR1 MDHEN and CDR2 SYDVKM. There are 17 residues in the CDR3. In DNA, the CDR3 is TGTGCCAGCTCAAGACCCGGACTAGCGGGAGATTGGTACGAGCAGTACTTC. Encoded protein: CASSRPGLAGDWYEQYF.

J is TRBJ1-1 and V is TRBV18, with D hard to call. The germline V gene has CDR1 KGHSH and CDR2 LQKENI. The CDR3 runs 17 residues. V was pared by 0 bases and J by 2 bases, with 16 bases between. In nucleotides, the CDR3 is TGTGCCAGCTCACCACCTGGCTCAGGTGGAAGAAACACTGAAGCTTTCTTT. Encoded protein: CASSPPGSGGRNTEAFF.

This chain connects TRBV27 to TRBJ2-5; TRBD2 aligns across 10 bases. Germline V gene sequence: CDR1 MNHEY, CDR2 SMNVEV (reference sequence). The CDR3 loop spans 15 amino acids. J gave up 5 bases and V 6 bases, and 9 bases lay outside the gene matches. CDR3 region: CASRFSGRAGETQYF. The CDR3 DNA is TGTGCCAGCAGGTTCAGCGGGAGGGCCGGTGAGACCCAGTACTTC.

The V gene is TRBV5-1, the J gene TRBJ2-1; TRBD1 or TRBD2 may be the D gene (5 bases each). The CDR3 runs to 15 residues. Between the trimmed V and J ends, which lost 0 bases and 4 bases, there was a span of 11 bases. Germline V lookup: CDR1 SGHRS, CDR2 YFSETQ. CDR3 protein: CASSLAGPGYNEQFF. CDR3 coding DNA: TGCGCCAGCAGCTTGGCGGGACCGGGATACAATGAGCAGTTCTTC.

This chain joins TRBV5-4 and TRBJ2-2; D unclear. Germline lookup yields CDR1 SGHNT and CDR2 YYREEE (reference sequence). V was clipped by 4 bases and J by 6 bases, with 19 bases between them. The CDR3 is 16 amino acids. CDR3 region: CASSTLGLESAGELFF. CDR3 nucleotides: TGTGCCAGCAGCACTCTCGGCCTCGAGTCGGCCGGGGAGCTGTTTTTT. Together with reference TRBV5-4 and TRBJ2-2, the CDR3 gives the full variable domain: ETGVTQSPTHLIKTRGQQVTLRCSSQSGHNTVSWYQQALGQGPQFIFQYYREEENGRGNFPPRFSGLQFPNYSSELNVNALELDDSALYLCASSTLGLESAGELFFGEGSRLTVL.

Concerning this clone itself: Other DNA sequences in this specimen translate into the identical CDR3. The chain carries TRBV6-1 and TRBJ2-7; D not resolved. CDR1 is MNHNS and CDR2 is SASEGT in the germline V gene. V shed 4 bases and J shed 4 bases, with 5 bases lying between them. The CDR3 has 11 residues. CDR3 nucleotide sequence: TGTGCCAGCAGTGGACTTTACGAGCAGTACTTC. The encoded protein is CASSGLYEQYF.

DNA of the CDR3: TGTGCCAGCAGCCAAACCTCCTACGAGCAGTACTTC. Its translation is CASSQTSYEQYF. The chain has TRBV14 and TRBJ2-7; D remains unclear. V shed 2 bases and J shed 0 bases, with 2 bases lying between them. This CDR3 has 12 amino acids. Germline V gene lookup returns CDR1 SGHDN and CDR2 FVKESK.

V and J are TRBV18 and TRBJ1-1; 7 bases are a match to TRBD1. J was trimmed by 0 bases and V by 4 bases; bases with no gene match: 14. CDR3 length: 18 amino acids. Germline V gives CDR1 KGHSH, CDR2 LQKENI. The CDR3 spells CASSLTGQSVHMNTEAFF. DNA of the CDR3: TGTGCCAGCTCACTAACGGGACAGTCGGTCCACATGAACACTGAAGCTTTCTTT.

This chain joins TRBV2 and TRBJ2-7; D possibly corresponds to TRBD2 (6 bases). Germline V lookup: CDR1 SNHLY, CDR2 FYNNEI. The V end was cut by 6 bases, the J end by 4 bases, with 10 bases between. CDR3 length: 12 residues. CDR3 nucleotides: TGTGCCAGCAGGGAGGGGTCGTACGAGCAGTACTTC. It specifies CASREGSYEQYF.

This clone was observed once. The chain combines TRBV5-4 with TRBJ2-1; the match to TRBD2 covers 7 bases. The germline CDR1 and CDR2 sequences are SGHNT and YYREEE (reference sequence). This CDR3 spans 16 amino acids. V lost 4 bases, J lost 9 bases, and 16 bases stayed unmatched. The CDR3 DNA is TGTGCCAGCAGCCCGCCCTTATTGCGGGAGTTAACTGAGCAGTTCTTC. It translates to CASSPPLLRELTEQFF.

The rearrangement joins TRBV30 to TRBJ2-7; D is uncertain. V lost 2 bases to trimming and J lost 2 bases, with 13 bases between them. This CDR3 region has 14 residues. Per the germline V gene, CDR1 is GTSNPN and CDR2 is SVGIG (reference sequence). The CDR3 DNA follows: TGTGCCTGGAGTATCAGTGACAAACCCTACGAGCAGTACTTC. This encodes CAWSISDKPYEQYF.

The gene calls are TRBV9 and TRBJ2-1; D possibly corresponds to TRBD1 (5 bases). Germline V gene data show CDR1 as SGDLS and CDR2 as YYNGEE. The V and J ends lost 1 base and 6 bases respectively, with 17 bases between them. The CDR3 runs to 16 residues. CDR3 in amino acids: CASSVSVGERSNEQFF. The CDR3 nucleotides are TGTGCCAGCAGCGTATCAGTAGGGGAACGATCCAATGAGCAGTTCTTC.